This TCR beta chain was obtained from a study of T cell responses to AZD1222 COVID-19 vaccine. Study results and caveats: Mapped onto spike, vaccine-associated CD4 TCRs spanned it and were dominant at 160-218 and 743-854. Repertoire sampling was restricted to post-peak T cell response timepoints. Only six people who got AZD1222 tested seropositive at baseline. In the spike-specific TCR repertoire, nearly half reportedly target unmutated variant regions.

The CDR3 consists of 13 residues. Germline CDR1 reads KGHSH; CDR2 reads LQKENI. The V end lost 6 bases, the J end lost 0 bases, and 6 bases lay between the germline ends. Concerning this clone: The target antigen is unknown.

Sequencing used immunoSEQ multiplex PCR; TCRdb keeps in-frame clones, though not all of them. The sample yields approximately 110,000 clones, 65% to 90% seen once. The sequencing here drew on peripheral blood, taken on day 0 of AZD1222 vaccination. The chain is built from TRBV18 and TRBJ2-1; D remains unclear. The receptor was derived from an adult in good health. The CDR3 DNA sequence: TGTGCCAGCTCCCCTGCCTCCTACAATGAGCAGTTCTTC. It yields the protein CASSPASYNEQFF.